This TCR beta chain was sequenced during a study of cytomegalovirus exposure and HLA in healthy donors. Study details: From some 180 million T cells, an earlier analysis saw 120 million or so unique TCR beta sequences.

With 60 Vbeta and 13 Jbeta primers, the PCR was carried out. Using immunoSEQ multiplex PCR, the repertoire was profiled, and TCRdb retains in-frame clones only, with some absent. The data contain 200,000 to 250,000 clones, 60% to 80% of them singletons. V lost 4 bases and J lost 7; bases outside the gene matches: 7. The germline V gene encodes CDR1 LNHDA and CDR2 SQIVND (reference sequence). The length of the CDR3 is 14 residues. The receptor's source is a man aged 18 to 30 in good health and CMV-seronegative. Sequencing input: PBMCs. This chain links TRBV19 with TRBJ1-2; TRBD1 aligns across 9 bases. DNA for the CDR3: TGTGCCAGTAGTACGTTGGACAGGGGCTCTGGCTACACCTTC. This translates into CASSTLDRGSGYTF.